One and the same sample provided the 16 T cell receptor beta chains below, sequenced in a study of Graves' ophthalmopathy and Graves' hyperthyroidism. Scientists amplified the TCR beta CDR3 regions from RNA transcripts. The workflow started with a first-round RT-PCR run with HTBI primers and then moved on to a second-round multiplex PCR. TCRdb reprocessed the multiplex PCR reads via MiXCR and lists one record per CDR3 protein. The profile shows approximately 160,000 distinct CDR3 sequences, roughly 36% of them singletons. Sequencing was carried out using peripheral blood. The receptors were sampled from a man aged 25-40 years with Graves' ophthalmopathy.

This clonotype was seen a few times. The chain uses TRBV6-1 and TRBJ2-7; D gene unclear. Between the trimmed V and J ends, which lost 7 bases and 0 bases, there was a span of 7 bases. The CDR3 loop spans 12 amino acids. The V gene's germline CDR1 is MNHNS and CDR2 SASEGT. CDR3 region: CASKGVSYEQYF. Here the CDR3 DNA reads TGTGCCAGCAAGGGTGTCTCCTACGAGCAGTACTTC.

This clonotype was recorded many times. One junction end does not reproduce the germline sequence, and a read error may be involved. The CDR3 nucleotides are TGTGCCAGCAGCTTAGGCCATGGCTACACCTTC. It specifies CASSLGHGYTF. The V call is TRBV12-3 or TRBV12-4, the J call TRBJ1-2; no reliable D call. CDR3 length: 11 residues.

At least ten counts were recorded for this clonotype. The chain employs TRBV13 and TRBJ1-1; no clear D. Germline V lookup: CDR1 PRHDT, CDR2 FYEKMQ (reference sequence). V lost 5 bases to trimming and J lost 6 bases, with 16 bases between them. The CDR3 extends over 14 amino acids. CDR3 in DNA: TGTGCCAGCAGCGCCGGGCTCCAGCACGCTGAAGCTTTCTTT. Encoded protein: CASSAGLQHAEAFF.

The CDR3 bases are TGTGCCAGCAGCCCCCCACAGTCCCAAGAAGCTTTCTTT. Translated, it gives CASSPPQSQEAFF. This chain uses TRBV5-5 with TRBJ1-1, with D hard to call. Germline-derived CDR1 and CDR2 are SGHKS and YYEKEE (reference sequence). The CDR3 has 13 residues. The V and J ends lost 4 bases and 8 bases respectively, with 15 bases between them.

This chain joins TRBV7-2 and TRBJ1-5; D unclear. The CDR3 contains 14 residues. V dropped 7 bases and J dropped 1 base, with 11 bases sitting between them. Germline values: CDR1 SGHTA, CDR2 FQGNSA. CDR3 sequence: CASTNPGSNQPQHF. The CDR3 DNA is TGTGCCAGCACCAATCCCGGCAGCAATCAGCCCCAGCATTTT.

The rearrangement uses TRBV5-1 and TRBJ2-7; 10 nucleotides line up with TRBD2. The V and J ends lost 1 base and 3 bases, in that order; junction bases with no gene match: 10. Germline CDR1 SGHRS, CDR2 YFSETQ. This CDR3 comprises 17 residues. CDR3 DNA sequence: TGCGCCAGCAGCTTGTTGTCTAGCGGGAGTACTAACTACGAGCAGTACTTC. Protein sequence: CASSLLSSGSTNYEQYF.

This clonotype was observed at least ten times. The chain combines TRBV10-3 with TRBJ2-7, with TRBD2 matching over 9 bases. Trimming took 11 bases from V and 0 from J; bases not matched to a gene: 8. The CDR3 runs to 14 residues. CDR1 and CDR2 from the germline V gene are ENHRY and SYGVKD. The CDR3 region has the DNA TGTGCCGCCCGCGGACTAGCGTTCTCCTACGAGCAGTACTTC. It specifies CAARGLAFSYEQYF.

This chain uses TRBV7-2 with TRBJ2-7, with TRBD1 as a possible D gene (6 bases). Per the germline V gene, CDR1 is SGHTA and CDR2 is FQGNSA. V dropped 4 bases and J dropped 1 base, with 14 bases sitting between them. CDR3 length: 15 amino acids. CDR3 in amino acids: CASSSGTRASYEQYF. DNA of the CDR3: TGTGCCAGCAGCTCCGGGACACGGGCGTCCTACGAGCAGTACTTC.

This rearrangement joins TRBV28 to TRBJ2-7; D ambiguous. Between the trimmed V and J ends, which lost 6 bases and 4 bases, there was a span of 13 bases. The germline V gene encodes CDR1 MDHEN and CDR2 SYDVKM. CDR3 size: 13 residues. The CDR3 DNA follows: TGTGCCAGCAGACCCCGGTCCCGTTACGAGCAGTACTTC. Translating gives CASRPRSRYEQYF.

This clonotype showed up many times. One end of the junction varies from germline; a read error may be responsible. The rearrangement uses TRBV6-5 and TRBJ1-5; a weak D match, TRBD1 (5 bases). This CDR3 spans 13 amino acids. The germline V gene encodes CDR1 MNHEY and CDR2 SVGAGI. Here the CDR3 reads CASSGAGDQPQRF. In nucleotides, the CDR3 is TGTGCCAGCTCCGGGGCCGGCGATCAGCCCCAGCGTTTT.

This clonotype was seen many times. The gene calls are TRBV7-6 and TRBJ1-2; no definite D call. Trimming pared 5 bases from V and 4 bases from J, leaving 14 bases between. CDR1 and CDR2 (germline): SGHVS, FNYEAQ. This CDR3 comprises 14 residues. The DNA for the CDR3 is TGTGCCAGCAGCCCAGAACAGAACTTCTATGGCTACACCTTC. It specifies CASSPEQNFYGYTF. Full variable domain (rest looked up from reference TRBV7-6 and TRBJ1-2): GAGVSQSPRYKVTKRGQDVALRCDPISGHVSLYWYRQALGQGPEFLTYFNYEAQQDKSGLPNDRFSAERPEGSISTLTIQRTEQRDSAMYRCASSPEQNFYGYTFGSGTRLTVV.

This clonotype has a count of ten or more. The chain uses TRBV7-9 and TRBJ2-5; D unclear. The CDR3 totals 13 residues. V was cut by 7 bases and J by 2 bases, with 11 bases left in between. Germline CDR1 SEHNR, CDR2 FQNEAQ (reference sequence). In DNA form, the CDR3 reads TGTGCCAGCATTGGTAGGACGCAAGAGACCCAGTACTTC. Translated: CASIGRTQETQYF. The full variable domain, completed using reference TRBV7-9 and TRBJ2-5, is DTGVSQNPRHKITKRGQNVTFRCDPISEHNRLYWYRQTLGQGPEFLTYFQNEAQLEKSRLLSDRFSAERPKGSFSTLEIQRTEQGDSAMYLCASIGRTQETQYFGPGTRLLVL.

The chain combines TRBV6-1 with TRBJ1-1, with D unclear. The germline V gene has CDR1 MNHNS and CDR2 SASEGT. This CDR3 has 11 amino acids. V was cut by 7 bases and J by 8 bases, with 11 bases left in between. CDR3 protein: CASTQAQEAFF. The CDR3 DNA follows: TGTGCCAGCACGCAGGCCCAGGAAGCTTTCTTT.

This clonotype has only a few counts. The chain carries TRBV27 and TRBJ2-5; D remains unclear. Germline V gene lookup returns CDR1 MNHEY and CDR2 SMNVEV (reference sequence). Trimming pared 6 bases from V and 0 bases from J, leaving 14 bases between. CDR3 length: 15 amino acids. CDR3 region: CASSLFSADQETQYF. CDR3 nucleotides: TGTGCCAGCAGCCTATTTTCCGCGGACCAAGAGACCCAGTACTTC.

This chain uses TRBV12-3 or TRBV12-4 with TRBJ2-7, with 7 bases lining up with TRBD1. The CDR3 length is 15 residues. J lost 4 bases, V lost 6 bases, and 12 bases had no gene match. The CDR3 region is CASRRGTALGYEQYF. The CDR3 DNA is TGTGCCAGCAGACGAGGGACAGCCCTGGGGTACGAGCAGTACTTC.

This clonotype appeared a few times. The genes are TRBV12-3 or TRBV12-4 and TRBJ1-1; weak D call: TRBD1 (6 bases). There are 16 residues in the CDR3. Trimming removed 6 bases at V and 3 bases at J, with 20 bases between. The CDR3 is CASRPGTLNPHTEAFF. As DNA, the CDR3 is TGTGCCAGCAGACCTGGGACATTAAACCCTCACACTGAAGCTTTCTTT.